These 32 T cell receptor beta chains came from one sample sequenced in a study of CD8+ T cells in alopecia areata. RNA was extracted and reverse transcribed into cDNA as the sequencing template. Some clones are missing from TCRdb's copy, which holds only in-frame ones; the method was immunoSEQ multiplex PCR. The sample holds about 190,000 clones, about 60% seen once. Stated treatment: oral pan-JAK inhibitor, 5-10 mg twice daily. The material sequenced was CD8+ T cells sorted from blood, taken at week 24, from a patient treated with tofacitinib. Receptors originate from a human donor with alopecia areata.

The table lists this clone with a few counts. The V gene is TRBV14, the J gene TRBJ2-1; TRBD1 matches 8 bases. J was trimmed by 9 bases and V by 5 bases; bases with no gene match: 12. The CDR3 loop spans 15 amino acids. CDR1 and CDR2 from the germline V gene are SGHDN and FVKESK. CDR3 in DNA: TGTGCCAGCAGCACGCAGGGGGCGCTTTTGGTTGAGCAGTTCTTC. It specifies CASSTQGALLVEQFF.

The J gene is TRBJ2-3, the V gene TRBV29-1, with 14 bases aligning to TRBD2. J was trimmed by 4 bases and V by 7 bases; bases with no gene match: 13. The CDR3 covers 17 residues. Germline CDR1 SQVTM, CDR2 ANQGSEA. Here the CDR3 DNA reads TGCAGCGGCATGCTCGGGGGACTAGCGGGGGAGGCAGATACGCAGTATTTT. Amino acid sequence: CSGMLGGLAGEADTQYF.

In this sample, this clone turned up a few times. The V and J genes are TRBV9 and TRBJ1-2, with TRBD1 identical over 12 bases. There are 17 residues in the CDR3. The trim removed 4 bases at V and 0 bases at J, leaving 7 bases unmatched. Per germline, CDR1 SGDLS and CDR2 YYNGEE. In DNA form, the CDR3 reads TGTGCCAGCAGCCTAGGGACAGGGGGCTTCACTAACTATGGCTACACCTTC. Translating gives CASSLGTGGFTNYGYTF. Using reference TRBV9 and TRBJ1-2 for the parts outside the CDR3, the full variable domain is DSGVTQTPKHLITATGQRVTLRCSPRSGDLSVYWYQQSLDQGLQFLIQYYNGEERAKGNILERFSAQQFPDLHSELNLSSLELGDSALYFCASSLGTGGFTNYGYTFGSGTRLTVV.

This sequence joins TRBV14 and TRBJ2-4; D uncertain. This CDR3 spans 13 amino acids. Germline V gene lookup returns CDR1 SGHDN and CDR2 FVKESK. Trimming removed 0 bases from V and 8 bases from J, with 8 bases in between. The CDR3 DNA follows: TGTGCCAGCAGCCAAGACCTTGGTGACATTCAGTACTTC. Its translation is CASSQDLGDIQYF.

The genes are TRBV27 and TRBJ2-7; D is uncertain. Germline V lookup: CDR1 MNHEY, CDR2 SMNVEV (reference sequence). Trimming removed 2 bases at V and 4 bases at J, with 6 bases between. The CDR3 spans 12 residues. CDR3 DNA sequence: TGTGCCAGCAGTTTAATCGGGTACGAGCAGTACTTC. Protein: CASSLIGYEQYF.

This chain connects TRBV6-6 to TRBJ1-1; 8 bases match TRBD1. Per the germline V gene, CDR1 is MNHNY and CDR2 is SVGAGI (reference sequence). The CDR3 loop spans 13 amino acids. V lost 5 bases to trimming and J lost 5 bases; unmatched junction nucleotides: 4. CDR3 in amino acids: CASSSTGGTEAFF. In DNA, the CDR3 is TGTGCCAGCAGTAGTACAGGGGGGACTGAAGCTTTCTTT.

There are a few counts of this clone. This chain joins TRBV7-9 and TRBJ2-5; the D gene is possibly TRBD1 (6 bases). The end of the DNA is better explained by TRBJ2-7, so the J call may be wrong. The CDR3 runs to 15 residues. Germline-derived CDR1 and CDR2 are SEHNR and FQNEAQ (reference sequence). CDR3 in amino acids: CASSLAQTGRYEQYF. CDR3 nucleotides: TGTGCCAGCAGCTTAGCGCAGACAGGACGATACGAGCAGTACTTC.

V gene TRBV13 combines with J gene TRBJ1-6; TRBD1 matches 7 bases. Germline CDR1 reads PRHDT; CDR2 reads FYEKMQ (reference sequence). CDR3 length: 16 amino acids. J gave up 4 bases and V 3 bases, and 6 bases lay outside the gene matches. In DNA form, the CDR3 reads TGTGCCAGCAGCTTCCTCGGGACAGAATATAATTCACCCCTCCACTTT. It yields the protein CASSFLGTEYNSPLHF. The full variable domain, completed using reference TRBV13 and TRBJ1-6, is AAGVIQSPRHLIKEKRETATLKCYPIPRHDTVYWYQQGPGQDPQFLISFYEKMQSDKGSIPDRFSAQQFSDYHSELNMSSLELGDSALYFCASSFLGTEYNSPLHFGNGTRLTVT.

This sequence joins TRBV7-2 and TRBJ2-7; D is ambiguous. V was trimmed by 4 bases and J by 3 bases, leaving 16 bases between them. The germline gives CDR1 SGHTA, CDR2 FQGNSA. The CDR3 covers 15 residues. Here the CDR3 DNA reads TGTGCCAGCAGCTGGTGGACGGTGCCCGTCTACGAGCAGTACTTC. Residues: CASSWWTVPVYEQYF.

V gene TRBV30 combines with J gene TRBJ2-1; D is unresolved. This CDR3 spans 12 amino acids. V dropped 0 bases and J dropped 8 bases, with 8 bases sitting between them. Germline CDR1 is GTSNPN and CDR2 is SVGIG (reference sequence). CDR3 sequence: CAWSVLADEQFF. CDR3 coding DNA: TGTGCCTGGAGTGTACTTGCGGATGAGCAGTTCTTC.

The chain has TRBV27 and TRBJ1-1; 7 bases map to TRBD1. Looked up from germline, CDR1 is MNHEY and CDR2 is SMNVEV (reference sequence). Trimming removed 1 base from V and 7 bases from J; junction bases left unmatched: 9. CDR3 length equals 15 residues. CDR3 region: CASSLLGSGQLEAFF. CDR3 nucleotide sequence: TGTGCCAGCAGTTTATTGGGGTCGGGACAGCTTGAAGCTTTCTTT.

This clone was seen once. The chain links TRBV25-1 to TRBJ1-2; D not resolved. V was clipped by 4 bases and J by 5 bases, with 14 bases between them. There are 14 residues in the CDR3. Germline V CDR1 and CDR2: MGHDK, SYGVNS. In DNA form, the CDR3 reads TGTGCCAGCAGTGTCAGCGAGGGTGGGTATGGCTACACCTTC. Translated, it gives CASSVSEGGYGYTF.

The V call is TRBV15, the J call TRBJ1-2; the D gene is possibly TRBD1 (5 bases). Between the trimmed V and J ends, which lost 5 bases and 2 bases, there was a span of 15 bases. The CDR3 spans 15 residues. Per germline, CDR1 LNHNV and CDR2 YYDKDF (reference sequence). The CDR3 sequence is CATSRPSGTNYGYTF. The CDR3, as DNA: TGTGCCACCAGCCGACCTTCGGGGACGAACTATGGCTACACCTTC.

This clone was seen a few times. This chain links TRBV19 with TRBJ1-5; 7 bases are shared with TRBD1. V trimming: 1 base; J trimming: 11 bases; junction bases outside the gene matches: 8. Germline V lookup: CDR1 LNHDA, CDR2 SQIVND (reference sequence). This CDR3 comprises 14 residues. In nucleotides, the CDR3 is TGTGCCAGTAGTATAGTTCATGACAGGGCGGCCCAGCATTTT. Its protein product is CASSIVHDRAAQHF.

V usage is TRBV6-1 and J usage is TRBJ2-1; D possibly corresponds to TRBD1 (6 bases). Germline values: CDR1 MNHNS, CDR2 SASEGT. There are 14 residues in the CDR3. The V end was cut by 8 bases, the J end by 4 bases, with 15 bases between. CDR3 in DNA: TGTGCCAGCGGAACCGGACAGCCTTACAATGAGCAGTTCTTC. This translates into CASGTGQPYNEQFF.

This chain uses TRBV29-1 with TRBJ2-5, with TRBD1 matching 10 bases. CDR1 and CDR2 from the germline V gene are SQVTM and ANQGSEA. V was pared by 8 bases and J by 3 bases, with 12 bases of the junction left unmatched. The CDR3 loop spans 15 amino acids. The CDR3: CSPQWRQGAEETQYF. The CDR3 nucleotides are TGCAGCCCTCAATGGCGACAGGGGGCAGAAGAGACCCAGTACTTC.

The rearrangement joins TRBV19 to TRBJ2-2; no definite D call. Trimming took off 4 bases at V and 4 bases at J, with 1 base between the two ends. The CDR3 consists of 11 residues. Germline V CDR1 and CDR2: LNHDA, SQIVND (reference sequence). CDR3 in amino acids: CASSTTGELFF. The CDR3 nucleotides read TGTGCCAGTAGTACCACCGGGGAGCTGTTTTTT.

This clone was seen once. This chain uses TRBV2 with TRBJ1-5; D is unresolved. This CDR3 is 14 amino acids long. Looked up from germline, CDR1 is SNHLY and CDR2 is FYNNEI. Between the trimmed V and J ends, which lost 3 bases and 3 bases, there was a span of 9 bases. The CDR3 reads CASSDEQLNQPQHF. CDR3 DNA sequence: TGTGCCAGCAGTGATGAGCAGCTCAATCAGCCCCAGCATTTT.

This chain joins TRBV2 and TRBJ2-3; D is perhaps TRBD1 or TRBD2 (6 bases each). This CDR3 has 16 residues. The germline V and J ends were trimmed by 2 bases and 6 bases, with 18 bases remaining between them. Germline CDR1 reads SNHLY; CDR2 reads FYNNEI. CDR3 in amino acids: CASSELSTGGGDTQYF. The CDR3, as DNA: TGTGCCAGCAGTGAATTGTCTACCGGGGGCGGCGATACGCAGTATTTT.

This clone was counted only a few times. This chain joins TRBV29-1 and TRBJ1-2; D possibly corresponds to TRBD1 (5 bases). Looked up from germline, CDR1 is SQVTM and CDR2 is ANQGSEA. The CDR3 is 17 amino acids. Between the trimmed V and J ends, which lost 6 bases and 5 bases, there was a span of 28 bases. The CDR3 nucleotides read TGCAGCGTCCCAAGGGACTCTGACCCTCTCGTGGGGTATGGCTACACCTTC. This codes for CSVPRDSDPLVGYGYTF.

This clone was picked up a small number of times. The chain is built from TRBV4-1 and TRBJ2-3; 7 nucleotides match TRBD1. The CDR3 runs 15 residues. The trim removed 0 bases at V and 2 bases at J, leaving 2 bases unmatched. Germline V gives CDR1 MGHRA, CDR2 YSYEKL. CDR3 DNA: TGCGCCAGCAGCCAAGAGGGACAGTACACAGATACGCAGTATTTT. This translates into CASSQEGQYTDTQYF.

The J gene is TRBJ2-1, the V gene TRBV11-1; TRBD2 matches at 11 bases. V trimming: 0 bases; J trimming: 4 bases; junction bases outside the gene matches: 8. From germline, CDR1 is SGHAT and CDR2 FQDESV (reference sequence). The CDR3 sequence is 18 residues long. CDR3 nucleotide sequence: TGTGCCAGCAGCTTAGCGCTAAAGGGGACTAGCGGATACAATGAGCAGTTCTTC. Translating gives CASSLALKGTSGYNEQFF.

This clone came up once. The chain links TRBV7-9 to TRBJ2-7, with a weak D call TRBD2 (7 bases). V lost 5 bases and J 0 bases, leaving 11 bases between the germline ends. CDR3 length: 14 amino acids. Germline loops: CDR1 SEHNR, CDR2 FQNEAQ (reference sequence). The CDR3 reads CASSGRDNSYEQYF. The CDR3 nucleotides read TGTGCCAGCAGCGGGAGGGACAACTCCTACGAGCAGTACTTC. Full variable domain (remainder filled in from reference TRBV7-9 and TRBJ2-7): DTGVSQNPRHKITKRGQNVTFRCDPISEHNRLYWYRQTLGQGPEFLTYFQNEAQLEKSRLLSDRFSAERPKGSFSTLEIQRTEQGDSAMYLCASSGRDNSYEQYFGPGTRLTVT.

J is TRBJ2-5 and V is TRBV7-8; 12 bases map to TRBD2. The V gene's germline CDR1 is SGHVS and CDR2 FQNEAQ. The CDR3 is made up of 16 amino acids. V shed 5 bases, J shed 3 bases, and the junction held 7 bases outside the gene matches. CDR3: CASSQVLAGGEETQYF. The CDR3 DNA is TGTGCCAGCAGCCAAGTACTAGCGGGGGGCGAAGAGACCCAGTACTTC.

This clone was detected a few times. V and J are TRBV13 and TRBJ2-3; D call uncertain. Trimming took off 0 bases at V and 4 bases at J, with 8 bases between the two ends. The CDR3 totals 14 residues. Germline V lookup: CDR1 PRHDT, CDR2 FYEKMQ (reference sequence). Written as DNA, the CDR3 is TGTGCCAGCAGCTTAGGCCTTAGTCCAGATACGCAGTATTTT. Encoded protein: CASSLGLSPDTQYF.

The rearrangement uses TRBV29-1 and TRBJ2-5, with no clear D. Germline values: CDR1 SQVTM, CDR2 ANQGSEA. This CDR3 comprises 13 residues. V was shortened by 3 bases and J by 2 bases, with 10 bases between the two germline ends. CDR3 loop: CSVDLGTQETQYF. The CDR3 nucleotides read TGCAGCGTTGACTTAGGCACTCAAGAGACCCAGTACTTC. Full variable domain (missing parts from reference TRBV29-1 and TRBJ2-5): SAVISQKPSRDICQRGTSLTIQCQVDSQVTMMFWYRQQPGQSLTLIATANQGSEATYESGFVIDKFPISRPNLTFSTLTVSNMSPEDSSIYLCSVDLGTQETQYFGPGTRLLVL.

The chain employs TRBV6-1 and TRBJ1-1; the D is unclear. The CDR3 consists of 15 residues. The V gene lost 6 bases and the J gene lost 1 base, with 15 bases spanning the gap. Germline CDR1 MNHNS, CDR2 SASEGT. This chain's CDR3 is CASSHSPIGNTEAFF. The CDR3 bases are TGTGCCAGCAGCCACTCCCCGATTGGGAACACTGAAGCTTTCTTT.

This clone appeared once. The chain has TRBV30 and TRBJ2-1; perhaps TRBD2 as D (5 bases). The CDR3 contains 14 residues. V was cut by 1 base and J by 8 bases, with 15 bases left in between. Germline CDR1 and CDR2: GTSNPN and SVGIG (reference sequence). CDR3 nucleotides: TGTGCCTGGAGTGAGGCTAGCTGGGCGGATGAGCAGTTCTTC. Translating it yields CAWSEASWADEQFF.

This chain uses TRBV4-1 with TRBJ1-1; D is ambiguous. Per germline, CDR1 MGHRA and CDR2 YSYEKL. The CDR3 is made up of 12 amino acids. V lost 3 bases and J 5 bases, leaving 7 bases between the germline ends. The CDR3 loop is CASSQGLTEAFF. The CDR3 coding sequence is TGCGCCAGCAGCCAGGGCTTGACTGAAGCTTTCTTT.

Comment on this clone: Additional DNA sequences in this sample encode the identical CDR3. V usage is TRBV6-5 and J usage is TRBJ2-2; D gene ambiguous. Germline V gene lookup returns CDR1 MNHEY and CDR2 SVGAGI. The CDR3 sequence is 13 residues long. V was pared by 0 bases and J by 5 bases, with 4 bases between. The CDR3 reads CASSYSRTGELFF. CDR3 nucleotide sequence: TGTGCCAGCAGTTACTCTAGGACCGGGGAGCTGTTTTTT.

As concerns this clone: No conserved phenylalanine or tryptophan ends this CDR3, so it is likely a read error. This chain links TRBV27 with TRBJ2-3; TRBD1 matches 11 bases. V trimming: 5 bases; J trimming: 6 bases; junction bases outside the gene matches: 7. Germline assignment: CDR1 MNHEY and CDR2 SMNVEV (reference sequence). The CDR3 is made up of 15 amino acids. This chain's CDR3 is CASSRGQGALDTQYI. As DNA, the CDR3 is TGTGCCAGCAGTCGCGGACAGGGGGCATTGGATACGCAGTATATT.

This clone was observed a single time. The chain carries TRBV9 and TRBJ2-3, with 7 bases fitting TRBD1. V dropped 0 bases and J dropped 4; count of bases not matched to a gene: 5. The CDR3 is 15 amino acids. Germline CDR1 and CDR2: SGDLS and YYNGEE. CDR3 sequence reads: CASSVETGMPDTQYF. The CDR3, as DNA: TGTGCCAGCAGCGTAGAGACAGGGATGCCAGATACGCAGTATTTT.